These 4 T cell receptor beta chains were sequenced from one sample in a study of T cell repertoires in cytomegalovirus infection. Their target antigens are unknown. TCRdb recomputed calls from the reads with MiXCR, one row per CDR3 protein. The sample lists 650,000 to 900,000 distinct CDR3 sequences, approximately 32% occurring once. The sample consisted of cultured CD8+ T cells from PBMCs, taken from culture after CMV antigen stimulation. Receptors were obtained from a human donor in good health (CMV status not recorded). Some clones in this sample may be carry-over from other donors' samples.

V gene TRBV3-1 combines with J gene TRBJ2-3; 8 bases are a match to TRBD1. Germline CDR1 and CDR2: LGHDT and YNNKEL (reference sequence). The CDR3 totals 15 residues. The V gene end was trimmed by 0 bases and the J gene end by 6 bases; junction bases not matched to a gene: 5. CDR3 sequence: CASSQEPGQADTQYF. The CDR3, as DNA: TGTGCCAGCAGCCAAGAACCGGGACAGGCGGATACGCAGTATTTT.

This clonotype is a singleton in its sample. The chain joins TRBV29-1 to TRBJ2-7; unclear D gene. CDR1 is SQVTM, CDR2 ANQGSEA, per germline. The CDR3 spans 13 residues. V was shortened by 5 bases and J by 3 bases, with 14 bases between the two germline ends. CDR3 DNA sequence: TGCAGCGTTCTTGCCAGAGACCACTACGAGCAGTACTTC. Its translation is CSVLARDHYEQYF.

The chain recombines TRBV7-9 with TRBJ2-5, with D hard to call. Germline assignment: CDR1 SEHNR and CDR2 FQNEAQ (reference sequence). V lost 2 bases and J lost 3, with 13 bases in between. The CDR3 runs 15 residues. The chain's CDR3 is CASSLRGQAKETQYF. In DNA form, the CDR3 reads TGTGCCAGCAGCTTAAGAGGTCAGGCAAAAGAGACCCAGTACTTC.

The rearrangement joins TRBV6-5 to TRBJ2-1; the D is unclear. The CDR3 consists of 14 residues. V lost 2 bases to trimming and J lost 9 bases, with 14 bases between them. The germline CDR1 and CDR2 sequences are MNHEY and SVGAGI. CDR3 sequence: CASSYTENPGEQFF. CDR3 in DNA: TGTGCCAGCAGTTACACTGAAAACCCCGGTGAGCAGTTCTTC.